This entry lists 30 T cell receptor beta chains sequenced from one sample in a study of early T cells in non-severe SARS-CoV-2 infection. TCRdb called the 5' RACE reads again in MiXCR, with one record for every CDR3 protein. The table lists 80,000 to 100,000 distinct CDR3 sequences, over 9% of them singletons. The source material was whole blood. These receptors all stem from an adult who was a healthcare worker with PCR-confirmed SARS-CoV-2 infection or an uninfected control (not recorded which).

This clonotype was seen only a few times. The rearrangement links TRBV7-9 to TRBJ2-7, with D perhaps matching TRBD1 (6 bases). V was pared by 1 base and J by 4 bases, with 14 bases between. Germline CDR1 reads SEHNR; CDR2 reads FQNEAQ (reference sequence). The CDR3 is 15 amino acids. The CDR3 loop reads CASSLGEGQIYEQYF. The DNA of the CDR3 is TGTGCCAGCAGCTTAGGGGAAGGACAGATATACGAGCAGTACTTC.

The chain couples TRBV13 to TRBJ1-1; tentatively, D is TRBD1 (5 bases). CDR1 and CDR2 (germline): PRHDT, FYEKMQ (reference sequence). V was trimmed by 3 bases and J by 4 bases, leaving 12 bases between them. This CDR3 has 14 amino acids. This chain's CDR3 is CASSFGGSGTEAFF. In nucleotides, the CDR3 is TGTGCCAGCAGCTTTGGGGGTTCGGGCACTGAAGCTTTCTTT.

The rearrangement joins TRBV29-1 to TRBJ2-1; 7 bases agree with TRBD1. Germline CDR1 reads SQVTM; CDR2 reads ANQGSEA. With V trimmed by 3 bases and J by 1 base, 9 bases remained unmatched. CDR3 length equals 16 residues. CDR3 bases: TGCAGCGTTGAGTCCGGGACAGCCTCTTCCTACAATGAGCAGTTCTTC. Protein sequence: CSVESGTASSYNEQFF.

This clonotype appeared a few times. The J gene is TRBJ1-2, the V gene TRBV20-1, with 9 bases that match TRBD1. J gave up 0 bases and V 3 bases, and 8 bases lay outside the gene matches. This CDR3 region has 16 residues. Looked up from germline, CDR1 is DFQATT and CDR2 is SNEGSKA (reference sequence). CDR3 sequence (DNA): TGCAGTGCTAGTCGCGGGGACAGGGACTCTAACTATGGCTACACCTTC. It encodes CSASRGDRDSNYGYTF.

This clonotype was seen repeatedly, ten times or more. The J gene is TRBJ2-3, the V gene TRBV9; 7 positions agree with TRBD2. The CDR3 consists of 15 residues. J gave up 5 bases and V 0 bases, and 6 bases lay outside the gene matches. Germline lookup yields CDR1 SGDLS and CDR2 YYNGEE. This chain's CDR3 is CASSVAGGSGDTQYF. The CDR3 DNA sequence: TGTGCCAGCAGCGTAGCGGGCGGGAGTGGAGATACGCAGTATTTT.

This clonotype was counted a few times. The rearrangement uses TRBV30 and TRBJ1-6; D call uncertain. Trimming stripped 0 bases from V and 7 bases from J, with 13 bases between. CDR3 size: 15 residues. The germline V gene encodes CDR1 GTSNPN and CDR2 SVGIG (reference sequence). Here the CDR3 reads CAWSVPDRTNSPLHF. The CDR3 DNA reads TGTGCCTGGAGTGTACCTGACCGTACCAATTCACCCCTCCACTTT.

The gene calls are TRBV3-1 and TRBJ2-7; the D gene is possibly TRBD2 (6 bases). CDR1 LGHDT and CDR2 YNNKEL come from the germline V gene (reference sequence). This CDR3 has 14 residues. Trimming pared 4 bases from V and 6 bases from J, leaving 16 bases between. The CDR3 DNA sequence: TGTGCCAGCAGCCGGGGACTTGGAAACGGCGAGCAGTACTTC. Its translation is CASSRGLGNGEQYF.

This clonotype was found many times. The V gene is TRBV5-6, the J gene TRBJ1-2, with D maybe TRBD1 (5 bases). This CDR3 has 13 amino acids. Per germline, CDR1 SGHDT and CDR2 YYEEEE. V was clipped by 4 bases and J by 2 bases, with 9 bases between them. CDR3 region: CASSTTANYGYTF. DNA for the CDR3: TGTGCCAGCAGCACGACAGCGAACTATGGCTACACCTTC.

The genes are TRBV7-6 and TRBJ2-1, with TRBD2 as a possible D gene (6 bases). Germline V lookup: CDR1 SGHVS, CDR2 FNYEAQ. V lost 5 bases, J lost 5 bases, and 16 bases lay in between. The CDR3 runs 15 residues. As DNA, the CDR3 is TGTGCCAGCAGCCCCGCCTTGGGGGGAAACAATGAGCAGTTCTTC. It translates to CASSPALGGNNEQFF.

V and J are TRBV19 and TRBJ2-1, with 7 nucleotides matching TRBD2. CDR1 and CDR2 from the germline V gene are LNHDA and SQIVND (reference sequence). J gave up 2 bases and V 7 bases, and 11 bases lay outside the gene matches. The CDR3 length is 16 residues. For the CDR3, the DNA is TGTGCCAGTACCCCATCCGGGAGGCAGACCTACAATGAGCAGTTCTTC. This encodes CASTPSGRQTYNEQFF.

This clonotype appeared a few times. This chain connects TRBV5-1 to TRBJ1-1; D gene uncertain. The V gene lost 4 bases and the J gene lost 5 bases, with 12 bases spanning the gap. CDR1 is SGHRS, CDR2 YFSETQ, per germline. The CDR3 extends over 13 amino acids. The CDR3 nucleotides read TGCGCCAGCAGCCTCAGACTGGAGACTGAAGCTTTCTTT. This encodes CASSLRLETEAFF.

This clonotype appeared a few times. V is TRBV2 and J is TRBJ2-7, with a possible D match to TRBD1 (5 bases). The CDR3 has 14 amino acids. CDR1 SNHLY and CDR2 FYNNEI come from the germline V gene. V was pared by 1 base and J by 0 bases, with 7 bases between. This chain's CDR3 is CASSEDRFSYEQYF. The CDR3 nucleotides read TGTGCCAGCAGTGAAGACAGGTTCTCCTACGAGCAGTACTTC. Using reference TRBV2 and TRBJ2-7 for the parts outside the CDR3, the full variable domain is EPEVTQTPSHQVTQMGQEVILRCVPISNHLYFYWYRQILGQKVEFLVSFYNNEISEKSEIFDDQFSVERPDGSNFTLKIRSTKLEDSAMYFCASSEDRFSYEQYFGPGTRLTVT.

CDR3 sequence (DNA): TGTGCCAGCAGCGCCGACAGGGGGTACGAGCAGTACTTC. Translation: CASSADRGYEQYF. The chain joins TRBV9 to TRBJ2-7; 9 bases fit TRBD1. In germline, CDR1 is SGDLS, CDR2 YYNGEE. J gave up 4 bases and V 3 bases, and 2 bases lay outside the gene matches. CDR3 size: 13 residues.

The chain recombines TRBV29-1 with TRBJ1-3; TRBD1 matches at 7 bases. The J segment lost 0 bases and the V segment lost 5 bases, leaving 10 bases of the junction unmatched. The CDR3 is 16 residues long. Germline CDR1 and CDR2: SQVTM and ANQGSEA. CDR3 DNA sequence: TGCAGCGTTATCATTCCGGGACAGAGCTCTGGAAACACCATATATTTT. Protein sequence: CSVIIPGQSSGNTIYF.

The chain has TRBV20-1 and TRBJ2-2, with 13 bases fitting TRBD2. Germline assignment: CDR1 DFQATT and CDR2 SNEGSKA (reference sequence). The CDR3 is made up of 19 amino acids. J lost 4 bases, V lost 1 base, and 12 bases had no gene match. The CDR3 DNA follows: TGCAGTGCTAGAGGACGGACTAGCGGGAGTTCTATGGGCACCGGGGAGCTGTTTTTT. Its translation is CSARGRTSGSSMGTGELFF.

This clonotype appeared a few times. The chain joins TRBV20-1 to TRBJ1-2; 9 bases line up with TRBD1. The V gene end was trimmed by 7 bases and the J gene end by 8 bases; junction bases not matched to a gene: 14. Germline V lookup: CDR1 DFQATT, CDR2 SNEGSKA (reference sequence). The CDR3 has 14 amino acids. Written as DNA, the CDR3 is TGCAGTGGGGGCCGGGACAGGGAGGTGGGCGGCTACACCTTC. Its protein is CSGGRDREVGGYTF.

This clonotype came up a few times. CDR3 in amino acids: CASSGGGGYTDTQYF. The CDR3 nucleotides are TGCGCCAGCAGTGGAGGGGGCGGGTATACAGATACGCAGTATTTT. V is TRBV10-2 and J is TRBJ2-3; 7 bases are shared with TRBD1. There are 15 residues in the CDR3. Germline CDR1 and CDR2: WSHSY and SAAADI. With V trimmed by 4 bases and J by 3 bases, 7 bases remained unmatched.

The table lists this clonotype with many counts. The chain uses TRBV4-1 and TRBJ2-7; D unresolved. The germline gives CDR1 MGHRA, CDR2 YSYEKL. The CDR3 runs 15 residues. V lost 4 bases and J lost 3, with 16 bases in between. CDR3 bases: TGCGCCAGCAGCCGAGTGCCTAGGGTTATCTACGAGCAGTACTTC. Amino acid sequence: CASSRVPRVIYEQYF.

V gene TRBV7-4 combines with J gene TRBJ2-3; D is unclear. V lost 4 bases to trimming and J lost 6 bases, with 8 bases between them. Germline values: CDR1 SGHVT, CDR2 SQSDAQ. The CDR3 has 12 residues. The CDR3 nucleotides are TGTGCCAGCAGCTCCAATTCTGATACGCAGTATTTT. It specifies CASSSNSDTQYF.

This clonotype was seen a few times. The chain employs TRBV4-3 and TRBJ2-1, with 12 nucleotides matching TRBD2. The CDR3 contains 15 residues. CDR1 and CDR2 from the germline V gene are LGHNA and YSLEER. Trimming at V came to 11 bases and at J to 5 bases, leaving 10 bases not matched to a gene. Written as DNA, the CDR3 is TGCGCCTGCTCTAGCGGGAGGGAGTCCCACAATGAGCAGTTCTTC. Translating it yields CACSSGRESHNEQFF.

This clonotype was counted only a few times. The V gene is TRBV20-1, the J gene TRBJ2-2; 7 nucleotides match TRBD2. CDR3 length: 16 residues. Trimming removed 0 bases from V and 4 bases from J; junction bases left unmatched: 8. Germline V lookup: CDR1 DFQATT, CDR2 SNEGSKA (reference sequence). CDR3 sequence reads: CSARDKRLAPTGELFF. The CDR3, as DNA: TGCAGTGCTAGAGATAAGCGACTAGCTCCCACCGGGGAGCTGTTTTTT.

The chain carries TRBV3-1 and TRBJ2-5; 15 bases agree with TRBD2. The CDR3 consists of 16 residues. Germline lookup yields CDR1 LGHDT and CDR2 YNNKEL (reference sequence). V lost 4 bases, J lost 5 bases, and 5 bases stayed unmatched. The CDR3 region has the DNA TGTGCCAGCAGCCTCGGACTAGCGGGAGGGTTGGAGACCCAGTACTTC. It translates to CASSLGLAGGLETQYF.

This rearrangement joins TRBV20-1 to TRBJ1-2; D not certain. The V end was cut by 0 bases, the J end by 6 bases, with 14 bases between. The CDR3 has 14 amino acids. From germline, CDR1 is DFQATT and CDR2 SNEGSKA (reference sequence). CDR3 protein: CSARDTTRSDGYTF. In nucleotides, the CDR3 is TGCAGTGCTAGAGATACGACAAGGTCGGATGGCTACACCTTC.

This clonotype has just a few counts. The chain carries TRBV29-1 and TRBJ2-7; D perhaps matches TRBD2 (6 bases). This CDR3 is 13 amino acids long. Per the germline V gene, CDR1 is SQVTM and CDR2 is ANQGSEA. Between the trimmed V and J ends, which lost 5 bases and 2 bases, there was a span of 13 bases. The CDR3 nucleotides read TGCAGCGTTCTGTCTAGCGCAGCCTACGAGCAGTACTTC. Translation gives CSVLSSAAYEQYF.

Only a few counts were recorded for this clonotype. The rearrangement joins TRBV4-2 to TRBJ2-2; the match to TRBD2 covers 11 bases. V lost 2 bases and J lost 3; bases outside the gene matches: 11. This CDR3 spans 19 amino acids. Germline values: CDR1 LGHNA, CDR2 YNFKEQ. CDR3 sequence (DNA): TGTGCCAGCAGCCAAAATAGCGGGAGGGCCAGGGCAGACACCGGGGAGCTGTTTTTT. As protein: CASSQNSGRARADTGELFF.

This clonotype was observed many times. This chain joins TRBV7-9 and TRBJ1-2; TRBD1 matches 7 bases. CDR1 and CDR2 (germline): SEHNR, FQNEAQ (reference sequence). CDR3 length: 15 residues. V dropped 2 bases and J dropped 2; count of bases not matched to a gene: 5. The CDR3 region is CASSLTGAQNYGYTF. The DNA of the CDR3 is TGTGCCAGCAGCTTAACAGGGGCGCAAAACTATGGCTACACCTTC.

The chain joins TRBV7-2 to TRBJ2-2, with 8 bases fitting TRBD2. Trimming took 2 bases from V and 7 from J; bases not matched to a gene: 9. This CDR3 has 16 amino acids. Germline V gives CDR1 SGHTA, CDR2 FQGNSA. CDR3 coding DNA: TGTGCCAGCAGCTTATACAAGCGGGAGATAAGCGGGGAGCTGTTTTTT. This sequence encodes CASSLYKREISGELFF.

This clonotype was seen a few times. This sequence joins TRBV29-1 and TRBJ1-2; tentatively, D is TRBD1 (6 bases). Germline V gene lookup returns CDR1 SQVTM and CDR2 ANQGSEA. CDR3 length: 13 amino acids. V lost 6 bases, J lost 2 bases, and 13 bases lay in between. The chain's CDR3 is CSVTGQANYGYTF. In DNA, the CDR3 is TGCAGCGTCACAGGGCAGGCGAACTATGGCTACACCTTC.

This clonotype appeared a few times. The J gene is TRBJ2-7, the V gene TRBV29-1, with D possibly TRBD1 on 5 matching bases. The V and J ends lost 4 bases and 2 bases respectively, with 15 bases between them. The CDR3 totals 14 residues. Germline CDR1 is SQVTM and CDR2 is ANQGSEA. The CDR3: CSVVFGRAPYEQYF. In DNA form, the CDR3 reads TGCAGCGTTGTTTTCGGCAGGGCCCCCTACGAGCAGTACTTC.

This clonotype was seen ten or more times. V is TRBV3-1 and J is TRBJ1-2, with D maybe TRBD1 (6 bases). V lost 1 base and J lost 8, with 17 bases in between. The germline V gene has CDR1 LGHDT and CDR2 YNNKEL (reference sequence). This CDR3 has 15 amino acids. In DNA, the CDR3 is TGTGCCAGCAGCCAAGGTGCTGGAGGGGGTGGAGGCTACACCTTC. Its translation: CASSQGAGGGGGYTF.